A single sample gave rise to the 6 T cell receptor beta chains below, sequenced in a study of blood T cell repertoires in COVID-19. Sequencing was performed with immunoSEQ multiplex PCR; in TCRdb, only in-frame clones are kept and a portion is missing. Of tens of thousands of clones listed, about 80% were seen once; the top ten hold over 45%. Source material: peripheral blood. Receptors were obtained from a man between 65 and 85 years old with acute or convalescent COVID-19.

In nucleotides, the CDR3 is TGTGCCATCAGAGGACAGAACGAAGCTGGAAACACCATATATTTT. It encodes CAIRGQNEAGNTIYF. The J gene is TRBJ1-3, the V gene TRBV10-3, with a tentative D call TRBD1 (6 bases). This CDR3 has 15 residues. Deletions cut 6 bases from V and 2 bases from J, with 14 bases between. Germline V gene data show CDR1 as ENHRY and CDR2 as SYGVKD.

The chain joins TRBV6-6 to TRBJ2-2; maybe TRBD1 (5 bases). Germline values: CDR1 MNHNY, CDR2 SVGAGI (reference sequence). The CDR3 consists of 13 residues. V gave up 8 bases and J gave up 7 bases, with 14 bases separating them. DNA of the CDR3: TGTGCCAGCGCTTTTGGGGCCGGCGGGGAGCTGTTTTTT. Its protein is CASAFGAGGELFF.

This clone was seen a single time. The V and J genes are TRBV5-6 and TRBJ1-6; 7 bases match TRBD1. The V and J ends lost 4 bases and 6 bases, in that order; junction bases with no gene match: 13. Per the germline V gene, CDR1 is SGHDT and CDR2 is YYEEEE. The CDR3 is made up of 17 amino acids. In DNA form, the CDR3 reads TGTGCCAGCAGCCCAACCGATAGACAGGGTCTTAATTCACCCCTCCACTTT. Translation gives CASSPTDRQGLNSPLHF. The full variable domain, rest sourced from reference TRBV5-6 and TRBJ1-6, is DAGVTQSPTHLIKTRGQQVTLRCSPKSGHDTVSWYQQALGQGPQFIFQYYEEEERQRGNFPDRFSGHQFPNYSSELNVNALLLGDSALYLCASSPTDRQGLNSPLHFGNGTRLTVT.

This sequence joins TRBV14 and TRBJ1-2, with D possibly being TRBD1 (5 bases). The V gene lost 1 base and the J gene lost 4 bases, with 10 bases spanning the gap. The CDR3 has 14 amino acids. The germline V gene encodes CDR1 SGHDN and CDR2 FVKESK. CDR3 sequence reads: CASSQVRGGYGYTF. The CDR3 DNA is TGTGCCAGCAGCCAAGTAAGGGGCGGCTATGGCTACACCTTC. The variable domain in full, completed from reference TRBV14 and TRBJ1-2, reads EAGVTQFPSHSVIEKGQTVTLRCDPISGHDNLYWYRRVMGKEIKFLLHFVKESKQDESGMPNNRFLAERTGGTYSTLKVQPAELEDSGVYFCASSQVRGGYGYTFGSGTRLTVV.

The V call is TRBV5-5, the J call TRBJ1-6; TRBD1 is a possible D gene (6 bases). Trimming shortened V by 0 bases and J by 14 bases, and 15 bases separated the two germline ends. The CDR3 is 14 amino acids. Looked up from germline, CDR1 is SGHKS and CDR2 is YYEKEE (reference sequence). The CDR3 DNA sequence: TGTGCCAGCAGCTTGGACAGGGTGGATTTGACCCTCCACTTT. Translating gives CASSLDRVDLTLHF.

V is TRBV9 and J is TRBJ2-3; D is perhaps TRBD2 (6 bases). The length of the CDR3 is 15 residues. Germline assignment: CDR1 SGDLS and CDR2 YYNGEE. Trimming left V 0 bases short and J 2 bases short, with 10 bases between. CDR3 coding DNA: TGTGCCAGCAGCGTAGTTAGCGGCCACACAGATACGCAGTATTTT. This translates into CASSVVSGHTDTQYF. Using reference TRBV9 and TRBJ2-3 for the parts outside the CDR3, the full variable domain is DSGVTQTPKHLITATGQRVTLRCSPRSGDLSVYWYQQSLDQGLQFLIQYYNGEERAKGNILERFSAQQFPDLHSELNLSSLELGDSALYFCASSVVSGHTDTQYFGPGTRLTVL.